This TCR beta chain comes out of a study of shared clonotypes between healthy human individuals. Naive CD8 cells, CD45RO-negative and positively selected for CCR7, excluded terminally differentiated effector memory CD45RA+ cells. Germline V CDR1 and CDR2: MGHRA, YSYEKL. This CDR3 contains 15 residues. Trimming cost V 0 bases and J 4 bases, with 12 bases left between them. General study points: Unshared clonotypes carried lower generation probabilities than those common to all four donors.

Libraries were prepared by immunoSEQ multiplex PCR; TCRdb keeps only in-frame clonotypes and omits some of them. The table includes about 2 million clones, just under 95% detected once. Note on this clone: Its target is unknown.

This chain uses TRBV4-1 with TRBJ2-5; D perhaps matches TRBD1 (5 bases). This TCR was recovered from a man younger than 35 in good health. The sequenced sample consisted of naive CD8+ T cells sorted from blood. CDR3 protein: CASSQEFSTVETQYF. CDR3 DNA: TGCGCCAGCAGCCAAGAGTTTTCGACAGTAGAGACCCAGTACTTC.